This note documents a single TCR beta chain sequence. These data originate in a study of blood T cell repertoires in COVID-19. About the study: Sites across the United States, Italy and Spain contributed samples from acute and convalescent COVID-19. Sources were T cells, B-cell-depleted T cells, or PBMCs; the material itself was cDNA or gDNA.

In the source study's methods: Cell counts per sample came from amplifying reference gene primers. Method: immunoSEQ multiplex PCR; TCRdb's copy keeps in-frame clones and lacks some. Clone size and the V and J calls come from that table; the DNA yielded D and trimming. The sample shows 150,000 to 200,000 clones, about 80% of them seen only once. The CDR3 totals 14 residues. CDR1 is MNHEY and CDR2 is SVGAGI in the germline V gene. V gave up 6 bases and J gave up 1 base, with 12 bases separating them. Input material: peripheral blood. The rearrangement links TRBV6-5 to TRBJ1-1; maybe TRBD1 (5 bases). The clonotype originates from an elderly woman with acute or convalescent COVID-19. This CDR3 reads CASRPGRGNTEAFF. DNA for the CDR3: TGTGCCAGCAGGCCAGGAAGGGGGAACACTGAAGCTTTCTTT.